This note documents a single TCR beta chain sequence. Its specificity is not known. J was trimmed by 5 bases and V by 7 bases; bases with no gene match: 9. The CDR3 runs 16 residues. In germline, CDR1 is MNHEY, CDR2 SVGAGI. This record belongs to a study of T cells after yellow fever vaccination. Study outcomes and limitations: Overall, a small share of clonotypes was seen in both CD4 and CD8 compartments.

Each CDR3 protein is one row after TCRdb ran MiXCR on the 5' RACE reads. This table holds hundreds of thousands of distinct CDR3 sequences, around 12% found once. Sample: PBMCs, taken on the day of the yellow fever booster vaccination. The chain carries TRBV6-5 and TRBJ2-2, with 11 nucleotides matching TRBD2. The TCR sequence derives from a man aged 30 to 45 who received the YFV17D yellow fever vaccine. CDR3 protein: CASNGRGLAETGELFF. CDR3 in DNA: TGTGCCAGCAACGGGCGGGGACTAGCGGAGACCGGGGAGCTGTTTTTT.